This entry features one T cell receptor (beta chain) sequence. Its antigen is not identified. These data come from a study of T-cell memory formation after mild COVID-19. Study-level findings and limits: The CD4+ clones that contracted clustered mainly within CM and EM, and the CD8+ clones concentrated in EMRA. Contracting clones from day 15 to 85 showed balanced CD4/CD8; later expanders favored CD4+.

Using its own MiXCR run on the 5' RACE reads, TCRdb lists one record per CDR3 protein. The sample includes about 180,000 distinct CDR3 sequences, 16% seen only once; the top ten take approximately 2.1%. The CDR3 totals 13 residues. V shed 6 bases, J shed 4 bases, and the junction held 8 bases outside the gene matches. Germline CDR1 is SQVTM and CDR2 is ANQGSEA. Sequenced material: PBMCs or a T cell subset sorted from them (not recorded which). This receptor was identified in an adult woman who had mild COVID-19 (a few samples of this study predate the infection). Cell type and time point are not known. This rearrangement joins TRBV29-1 to TRBJ1-2, with TRBD1 matching over 7 bases. For the CDR3, the DNA is TGCAGCGTCGGGACAGAGAGGGGCTATGGCTACACCTTC. The encoded protein is CSVGTERGYGYTF.